The rows below give T cell receptor beta chains drawn from one sample of a study of OX40 agonist ivuxolimab in advanced cancers. Some clones are missing from TCRdb's copy, which holds only in-frame ones; the method was immunoSEQ multiplex PCR. The repertoire has about 62,000 clones, nearly 95% of them found once; the top ten carry around 15%. The sample consisted of CD4+ or CD8+ T cells sorted from blood, taken in a trial of the OX40 agonist ivuxolimab. Receptors originate from an adult with an advanced solid tumor such as melanoma, head and neck, liver or kidney cancer. CDR3s include the opening cysteine and the closing phenylalanine or tryptophan. The D gene is left open where the match is weak. Clone size appears in some rows only: once, few, many, or a class for an expanded clone.

clone size: NA; V gene: TRBV5-1; J gene: TRBJ2-5; D gene: TRBD2; CDR3 DNA: TGCGCCAGCAGCTTGTCGTGGACTAGCGGCTTAAGGACCCAGTACTTC; CDR3 protein: CASSLSWTSGLRTQYF
clone size: NA; V gene: TRBV6-5; J gene: TRBJ1-2; D gene: NA; CDR3 DNA: TGTGCCAGCAGTTACTCGAGAACAGCCGAGTACTATGGCTACACCTTC; CDR3 protein: CASSYSRTAEYYGYTF
clone size: once; V gene: TRBV12-5; J gene: TRBJ2-7; D gene: TRBD1; CDR3 DNA: TGTGCTAGTGGAGCCGGGACAGGGGTCTCCTACGAGCAGTACTTC; CDR3 protein: CASGAGTGVSYEQYF
clone size: once; V gene: TRBV14; J gene: TRBJ2-7; D gene: NA; CDR3 DNA: TGTGCCAGCAGCCAAGAAGGGGGCTACGAGCAGTACTTC; CDR3 protein: CASSQEGGYEQYF
clone size: once; V gene: TRBV7-9; J gene: TRBJ1-4; D gene: NA; CDR3 DNA: TGTGCCAGCAGCTTGAGTAAAAATGAAAAACTGTTTTTT; CDR3 protein: CASSLSKNEKLFF
clone size: NA; V gene: TRBV7-2; J gene: TRBJ1-5; D gene: NA; CDR3 DNA: TGTGCCAGCAGCTTATTTAGCAATCAGCCCCAGCATTTT; CDR3 protein: CASSLFSNQPQHF
clone size: NA; V gene: TRBV27; J gene: TRBJ2-7; D gene: TRBD1; CDR3 DNA: TGTGCCAGCAGTTTGAGGGGGCCCTACGAGCAGTACTTC; CDR3 protein: CASSLRGPYEQYF
clone size: NA; V gene: TRBV6-5; J gene: TRBJ2-7; D gene: TRBD2; CDR3 DNA: TGTGCCAGCAGACAGTCTAGCGGGACAGCCTACGAGCAGTACTTC; CDR3 protein: CASRQSSGTAYEQYF
clone size: NA; V gene: TRBV7-3; J gene: TRBJ2-5; D gene: NA; CDR3 DNA: TGTGCCAGCAGCTTAGGTTATCAAGAGACCCAGTACTTC; CDR3 protein: CASSLGYQETQYF
clone size: NA; V gene: TRBV7-9; J gene: TRBJ2-3; D gene: TRBD1; CDR3 DNA: TGTGCCAGCAGCTTCCCCTGGGACAGGGGACAAAAGGAATATACGCAGTATTTT; CDR3 protein: CASSFPWDRGQKEYTQYF
clone size: NA; V gene: TRBV19; J gene: TRBJ1-1; D gene: NA; CDR3 DNA: TGTGCCAGTAGTATAGGAGGGGGGGGGACTGAAGCTTTCTTT; CDR3 protein: CASSIGGGGTEAFF
clone size: NA; V gene: TRBV10-1; J gene: TRBJ1-6; D gene: NA; CDR3 DNA: TGCGCCAGCAGTGCAGGAGTTAATTCACCCCTCCACTTT; CDR3 protein: CASSAGVNSPLHF
clone size: NA; V gene: TRBV19; J gene: TRBJ2-3; D gene: TRBD2; CDR3 DNA: TGTGCCAGTATCGGACTAGCGGGAGGGGTAGATACGCAGTATTTT; CDR3 protein: CASIGLAGGVDTQYF
clone size: NA; V gene: TRBV4-1; J gene: TRBJ1-5; D gene: NA; CDR3 DNA: TGCGCCAGCAGCCAAGAAGGGTTCAGCAATCAGCCCCAGCATTTT; CDR3 protein: CASSQEGFSNQPQHF
clone size: NA; V gene: TRBV11-1; J gene: TRBJ2-5; D gene: TRBD2; CDR3 DNA: TGTGCCAGCAGCCTTTACTGGACTAGCGGGGGGCCCACGCAAGAGACCCAGTACTTC; CDR3 protein: CASSLYWTSGGPTQETQYF
clone size: NA; V gene: TRBV5-4; J gene: TRBJ1-4; D gene: NA; CDR3 DNA: TGTGCCAGCAGATTGGGTCCTAATGAAAAACTGTTTTTT; CDR3 protein: CASRLGPNEKLFF
clone size: once; V gene: TRBV4-1; J gene: TRBJ1-1; D gene: NA; CDR3 DNA: TGCGCCAGCAGCCAAGATCTGGGTCCGGACACTGAAGCTTTCTTT; CDR3 protein: CASSQDLGPDTEAFF
clone size: NA; V gene: TRBV4-1; J gene: TRBJ2-7; D gene: NA; CDR3 DNA: TGCGCCAGCAGCCAGGGGGCGGTCACTTACGAGCAGTACTTC; CDR3 protein: CASSQGAVTYEQYF
clone size: NA; V gene: TRBV4-1; J gene: TRBJ2-6; D gene: TRBD2; CDR3 DNA: TGCGCCAGCAGCCCCGGGGGGGCTGGGGCCAACGTCCTGACTTTC; CDR3 protein: CASSPGGAGANVLTF
clone size: few; V gene: TRBV7-9; J gene: TRBJ1-2; D gene: NA; CDR3 DNA: TGTGCCAGCAGCTTAGAAGGGCAGGGCTACTATGGCTACACCTTC; CDR3 protein: CASSLEGQGYYGYTF
clone size: NA; V gene: TRBV5-6; J gene: TRBJ1-1; D gene: NA; CDR3 DNA: TGTGCCAGCAGCTTGGGCATTTTGAACACTGAAGCTTTCTTT; CDR3 protein: CASSLGILNTEAFF
clone size: few; V gene: TRBV7-9; J gene: TRBJ1-2; D gene: NA; CDR3 DNA: TGTGCCAGCAGCCCAAGGGATAACTATGGCTACACCTTC; CDR3 protein: CASSPRDNYGYTF
clone size: once; V gene: TRBV6-1; J gene: TRBJ2-2; D gene: NA; CDR3 DNA: TGTGCCAGCAGTGACGGGGGTGACACCGGGGAGCTGTTTTTT; CDR3 protein: CASSDGGDTGELFF
clone size: NA; V gene: TRBV6-5; J gene: TRBJ1-1; D gene: NA; CDR3 DNA: TGTGCCAGCAATCTAGGGGGGAACACTGAAGCTTTCTTT; CDR3 protein: CASNLGGNTEAFF
clone size: NA; V gene: TRBV19; J gene: TRBJ2-7; D gene: TRBD2; CDR3 DNA: TGTGCCACCTCCTTCGCTAGCGGGCCCTCCTACGAGCAGTACTTC; CDR3 protein: CATSFASGPSYEQYF
clone size: NA; V gene: TRBV11-2; J gene: TRBJ2-5; D gene: NA; CDR3 DNA: TGTGCCAGCAGCTTTCCCAGAATCGTGTCAGGCGAAGTTTCAGAGACCCAGTACTTC; CDR3 protein: CASSFPRIVSGEVSETQYF
clone size: NA; V gene: TRBV4-3; J gene: TRBJ2-3; D gene: TRBD2; CDR3 DNA: TGCGCCAGCAGCCAGGAGGGGACTAGCGGGAGGAGTACAGATACGCAGTATTTT; CDR3 protein: CASSQEGTSGRSTDTQYF
clone size: NA; V gene: TRBV7-9; J gene: TRBJ1-1; D gene: TRBD1; CDR3 DNA: TGTGCCAGCAACGACAGGGTCAACACTGAAGCTTTCTTT; CDR3 protein: CASNDRVNTEAFF
clone size: NA; V gene: TRBV18; J gene: TRBJ2-3; D gene: NA; CDR3 DNA: TGTGCCAGCTCGGGACCCTTTACAGATACGCAGTATTTT; CDR3 protein: CASSGPFTDTQYF
clone size: NA; V gene: TRBV6-6; J gene: TRBJ1-2; D gene: TRBD1; CDR3 DNA: TGTGCCAGCAGTTACGCCGGGACAGGGGTGGGCTACACCTTC; CDR3 protein: CASSYAGTGVGYTF
clone size: once; V gene: TRBV19; J gene: TRBJ2-5; D gene: TRBD1; CDR3 DNA: TGTGCCAGTAGTATCCGACAGGGGGAGACCCAGTACTTC; CDR3 protein: CASSIRQGETQYF
clone size: NA; V gene: TRBV5-1; J gene: TRBJ2-7; D gene: NA; CDR3 DNA: TGCGCCAGCAGCTTGACTTCGGGACACGCCTACGAGCAGTACTTC; CDR3 protein: CASSLTSGHAYEQYF
clone size: NA; V gene: TRBV10-1; J gene: TRBJ2-1; D gene: TRBD1; CDR3 DNA: TGCGCGCGACCGGGACAGTCTCTTCCGGGGCAGTTCTTC; CDR3 protein: CARPGQSLPGQFF
clone size: NA; V gene: TRBV7-9; J gene: TRBJ2-5; D gene: NA; CDR3 DNA: TGTGCCAGCACCGAGGGGGGGACTCAAGAGACCCAGTACTTC; CDR3 protein: CASTEGGTQETQYF
clone size: NA; V gene: TRBV6-6; J gene: TRBJ2-2; D gene: NA; CDR3 DNA: TGTGCCAGCACAGGCGGGGAGAACACCGGGGAGCTGTTTTTT; CDR3 protein: CASTGGENTGELFF
clone size: NA; V gene: TRBV27; J gene: TRBJ1-1; D gene: NA; CDR3 DNA: TGTGCCAGCAGTCTGCAGGGGTCGAACACTGAAGCTTTCTTT; CDR3 protein: CASSLQGSNTEAFF